The 29 T cell receptor beta chains below all came from one sample that was sequenced in a study of cytomegalovirus exposure and HLA in healthy donors. The PCR ran on 60 Vbeta and 13 Jbeta primers. Libraries were prepared by immunoSEQ multiplex PCR; TCRdb keeps only in-frame clonotypes and omits some of them. This table holds 90,000 or so clones, 55% to 70% found once. Sequenced material: PBMCs. Every receptor here comes from a boy aged 10-17 years in good health and CMV-seropositive.

This sequence joins TRBV25-1 and TRBJ1-6, with D perhaps matching TRBD1 (6 bases). V shed 6 bases and J shed 8 bases, with 14 bases lying between them. This CDR3 contains 14 residues. CDR1 and CDR2 (germline): MGHDK, SYGVNS. The CDR3 reads CASSEGQGYSPLHF. The CDR3 DNA sequence: TGTGCCAGCAGCGAGGGGCAGGGGTATTCACCCCTCCACTTT.

The rearrangement uses TRBV29-1 and TRBJ2-3; 8 bases are a match to TRBD2. The V gene end was trimmed by 6 bases and the J gene end by 3 bases; junction bases not matched to a gene: 8. The CDR3 has 14 amino acids. Germline loops: CDR1 SQVTM, CDR2 ANQGSEA. For the CDR3, the DNA is TGCAGCGTCGGGGGGGGACCGAGAACAGATACGCAGTATTTT. It encodes CSVGGGPRTDTQYF.

The V call is TRBV18, the J call TRBJ1-2, with D perhaps matching TRBD1 (6 bases). CDR3 size: 14 residues. Germline loops: CDR1 KGHSH, CDR2 LQKENI. The ends were cut back, 3 bases at V and 4 bases at J, with 12 bases in the middle. As DNA, the CDR3 is TGTGCCAGCTCACCTCAGGGGTCTAGCTATGGCTACACCTTC. Translation gives CASSPQGSSYGYTF.

This clone showed up just a few times. At one of its ends the junction is not consistent with the germline gene, which may arise from a read error. This sequence joins TRBV29-1 and TRBJ1-2; D not resolved. From germline, CDR1 is SQVTM and CDR2 ANQGSEA. CDR3 size: 11 residues. CDR3 DNA: TGCAGCGGGAGGGAGGGCTATGGCTACCCCTTC. Its translation: CSGREGYGYPF.

The gene calls are TRBV2 and TRBJ1-2, with 10 bases aligning to TRBD1. The CDR3 consists of 16 residues. The germline V gene encodes CDR1 SNHLY and CDR2 FYNNEI. V lost 5 bases and J lost 6; bases outside the gene matches: 12. For the CDR3, the DNA is TGTGCCAGCAGTACCGACCCGGGACAGGGGCCACATGGCTACACCTTC. Protein: CASSTDPGQGPHGYTF.

This chain joins TRBV7-3 and TRBJ1-2; TRBD1 might be the D (5 bases). Germline V gene sequence: CDR1 SGHTA, CDR2 FQGTGA. V gave up 3 bases and J gave up 7 bases, with 12 bases separating them. This CDR3 has 13 residues. CDR3 residues: CASSLAGRSGYTF. In DNA form, the CDR3 reads TGTGCCAGCAGCTTGGCAGGGAGGAGTGGCTACACCTTC.

This clone was seen just once. One end of the junction varies from germline; a read error may be responsible. Additional DNA sequences in this sample encode the identical CDR3. The chain links TRBV4-1 to TRBJ2-7; 8 bases are a match to TRBD1. The CDR3 runs to 14 residues. Germline CDR1 is MGHRA and CDR2 is YSYEKL. This CDR3 is CASSRGQGTYEQYF. The CDR3 region has the DNA TGCGCCAGCAGCCGTGGACAGGGTACCTATGAGCAGTACTTC.

The chain recombines TRBV5-1 with TRBJ1-2; D might be TRBD1 (5 bases). From germline, CDR1 is SGHRS and CDR2 YFSETQ. The CDR3 has 18 residues. Trimming pared 0 bases from V and 4 bases from J, leaving 22 bases between. The CDR3 region is CASSLAGQGVHLGYGYTF. The CDR3 DNA reads TGCGCCAGCAGCTTGGCAGGCCAGGGTGTTCATTTGGGCTATGGCTACACCTTC.

The chain recombines TRBV5-4 with TRBJ1-2, with 8 positions matching TRBD1. This CDR3 has 14 residues. V shed 5 bases, J shed 6 bases, and the junction held 9 bases outside the gene matches. CDR1 and CDR2 (germline): SGHNT, YYREEE (reference sequence). This CDR3 is CASRWAGGGHGYTF. The CDR3 nucleotides read TGTGCCAGCAGGTGGGCAGGGGGCGGACATGGCTACACCTTC.

The rearrangement joins TRBV5-6 to TRBJ2-2; D is perhaps TRBD1 (6 bases). Between the trimmed V and J ends, which lost 2 bases and 3 bases, there was a span of 11 bases. Germline CDR1 and CDR2: SGHDT and YYEEEE. The CDR3 runs to 15 residues. The CDR3 nucleotides read TGTGCCAGCAGCTTAGCCACAGGGTACACCGGGGAGCTGTTTTTT. Its translation: CASSLATGYTGELFF.

V is TRBV19 and J is TRBJ2-2, with TRBD2 as a possible D gene (6 bases). The germline V and J ends were trimmed by 3 bases and 0 bases, with 8 bases remaining between them. The CDR3 sequence is 15 residues long. Per the germline V gene, CDR1 is LNHDA and CDR2 is SQIVND (reference sequence). CDR3 sequence (DNA): TGTGCCAGTAGTATCCGGGGGTCGAACACCGGGGAGCTGTTTTTT. Translating gives CASSIRGSNTGELFF.

This rearrangement joins TRBV18 to TRBJ2-7; D uncertain. The germline gives CDR1 KGHSH, CDR2 LQKENI. The V and J ends lost 2 bases and 6 bases respectively, with 8 bases between them. The CDR3 loop spans 12 amino acids. The CDR3 DNA reads TGTGCCAGCTCACCAAATCTAGGCGAGCAGTACTTC. Residues: CASSPNLGEQYF.

The J gene is TRBJ1-1, the V gene TRBV27, with D possibly matching TRBD1 (5 bases). Germline V gives CDR1 MNHEY, CDR2 SMNVEV (reference sequence). Deletions cut 5 bases from V and 4 bases from J, with 17 bases between. The CDR3 runs to 15 residues. The CDR3 region has the DNA TGTGCCAGCAGTGCGCCCGACAGTAGGGTCACTGAAGCTTTCTTT. This codes for CASSAPDSRVTEAFF.

Only a few counts were recorded for this clone. The gene calls are TRBV5-1 and TRBJ2-1, with 7 bases that match TRBD1. The length of the CDR3 is 14 residues. Germline V gene sequence: CDR1 SGHRS, CDR2 YFSETQ. The junction had 4 bases not matched to a gene; V was cut back by 2 bases and J by 5 bases. The CDR3 loop is CASSFGTEDNEQFF. CDR3 DNA sequence: TGCGCCAGCAGCTTCGGGACAGAGGACAATGAGCAGTTCTTC.

This clone has more than one count but fewer than ten. The V and J genes are TRBV25-1 and TRBJ2-1, with D perhaps matching TRBD1 (5 bases). This CDR3 contains 15 residues. CDR1 and CDR2 from the germline V gene are MGHDK and SYGVNS. The V end was cut by 6 bases, the J end by 0 bases, with 12 bases between. Here the CDR3 DNA reads TGTGCCAGCAGATCCACAGGTGACTCCTACAATGAGCAGTTCTTC. Translating gives CASRSTGDSYNEQFF.

As regards this clone: An end of the junction differs from the germline gene, which may be a read error. The chain combines TRBV28 with TRBJ2-7, with 14 bases lining up with TRBD2. Germline V gene sequence: CDR1 MDHEN, CDR2 SYDVKM. This CDR3 region has 15 residues. CDR3 region: CASSLPGTSGGGWDF. As DNA, the CDR3 is TGTGCCAGCAGTTTACCCGGGACTAGCGGGGGAGGATGGGACTTC.

This rearrangement joins TRBV6-6 to TRBJ2-7; D is unresolved. Germline assignment: CDR1 MNHNY and CDR2 SVGAGI (reference sequence). The CDR3 is 12 residues long. V gave up 5 bases and J gave up 2 bases, with 7 bases separating them. The CDR3 sequence is CASSLQTYEQYF. CDR3 DNA sequence: TGTGCCAGCAGTCTACAGACCTACGAGCAGTACTTC.

The chain links TRBV5-4 to TRBJ2-3; 8 nucleotides line up with TRBD1. The junction had 2 bases not matched to a gene; V was cut back by 0 bases and J by 2 bases. The CDR3 covers 15 residues. CDR1 is SGHNT and CDR2 is YYREEE in the germline V gene (reference sequence). In DNA, the CDR3 is TGTGCCAGCAGCTTGGGACAGGGGCCCACAGATACGCAGTATTTT. Translated: CASSLGQGPTDTQYF. Full variable domain (rest looked up from reference TRBV5-4 and TRBJ2-3): ETGVTQSPTHLIKTRGQQVTLRCSSQSGHNTVSWYQQALGQGPQFIFQYYREEENGRGNFPPRFSGLQFPNYSSELNVNALELDDSALYLCASSLGQGPTDTQYFGPGTRLTVL.

V gene TRBV30 combines with J gene TRBJ2-2, with D maybe TRBD2 (6 bases). Germline-derived CDR1 and CDR2 are GTSNPN and SVGIG (reference sequence). V shed 7 bases and J shed 0 bases, with 12 bases lying between them. The CDR3 totals 14 residues. The CDR3: CALSGLTNTGELFF. The CDR3 DNA sequence: TGTGCCTTGTCGGGACTGACGAACACCGGGGAGCTGTTTTTT.

The rearrangement uses TRBV7-9 and TRBJ2-7; D might be TRBD1 (6 bases). The CDR3 is 16 residues long. V lost 5 bases and J 2 bases, leaving 19 bases between the germline ends. Per the germline V gene, CDR1 is SEHNR and CDR2 is FQNEAQ (reference sequence). CDR3 protein: CASSQSGTSGAYEQYF. In DNA form, the CDR3 reads TGTGCCAGCAGCCAATCGGGGACAAGCGGCGCCTACGAGCAGTACTTC.

The sample holds one count of this clone. The rearrangement uses TRBV6-4 and TRBJ2-3, with TRBD2 matching 9 bases. V lost 3 bases and J lost 2; bases outside the gene matches: 6. The CDR3 totals 16 residues. Germline V gives CDR1 MRHNA, CDR2 SNTAGT. The CDR3 bases are TGTGCCAGCAGTGAGGGCAGCGGGAGGCCCACAGATACGCAGTATTTT. Protein: CASSEGSGRPTDTQYF.

J is TRBJ2-7 and V is TRBV6-5; 7 bases are a match to TRBD2. With V trimmed by 2 bases and J by 3 bases, 4 bases remained unmatched. The CDR3 extends over 14 amino acids. Germline V gives CDR1 MNHEY, CDR2 SVGAGI. This CDR3 is CASSYGGDLYEQYF. The CDR3 coding sequence is TGTGCCAGCAGTTACGGGGGGGATCTCTACGAGCAGTACTTC.

This chain uses TRBV2 with TRBJ1-2; possibly TRBD1 for D (6 bases). This CDR3 spans 15 amino acids. V lost 7 bases, J lost 7 bases, and 22 bases lay in between. The germline V gene encodes CDR1 SNHLY and CDR2 FYNNEI. CDR3 in DNA: TGTGCCAGCACTAAAGGTCCAGGGGAAGGTCTTGGCTACACCTTC. Amino acids: CASTKGPGEGLGYTF.

V and J are TRBV6-5 and TRBJ1-6, with unresolved D. The V end was cut by 2 bases, the J end by 3 bases, with 5 bases between. The CDR3 consists of 14 residues. Looked up from germline, CDR1 is MNHEY and CDR2 is SVGAGI. CDR3 sequence reads: CASSYNNYNSPLHF. For the CDR3, the DNA is TGTGCCAGCAGTTACAATAACTATAATTCACCCCTCCACTTT.

The chain couples TRBV29-1 to TRBJ2-5, with 8 bases aligning to TRBD1. Per germline, CDR1 SQVTM and CDR2 ANQGSEA. This CDR3 is built from 15 residues. Unmatched junction bases numbered 9, after V lost 6 bases and J lost 0 bases. CDR3 coding DNA: TGCAGCGTCGGGTCTGACAGGGGATACCAAGAGACCCAGTACTTC. Protein: CSVGSDRGYQETQYF.

The V and J genes are TRBV5-1 and TRBJ2-7, with D perhaps matching TRBD2 (5 bases). Germline V CDR1 and CDR2: SGHRS, YFSETQ. The germline V and J ends were trimmed by 3 bases and 2 bases, with 12 bases remaining between them. The CDR3 totals 14 residues. CDR3 residues: CASSSGLVAYEQYF. As DNA, the CDR3 is TGCGCCAGCAGCTCTGGACTTGTCGCCTACGAGCAGTACTTC.

For this clone: One end of the junction is discordant with germline, which a read error may explain. The V call is TRBV9, the J call TRBJ1-5, with 8 bases lining up with TRBD1. The germline gives CDR1 SGDLS, CDR2 YYNGEE. The length of the CDR3 is 15 residues. CDR3 residues: CASSVGDRGNQPQNF. CDR3 in DNA: TGTGCCAGCAGCGTAGGTGACAGGGGAAATCAGCCCCAGAATTTT.

CDR3 nucleotides: TGTGCCAGCAGGAGGGGACAGGGGCCCTCCTACGAGCAGTACTTC. Translation: CASRRGQGPSYEQYF. The chain carries TRBV6-5 and TRBJ2-7; 10 bases are shared with TRBD1. V was clipped by 6 bases and J by 0 bases; unmatched bases: 5. Per the germline V gene, CDR1 is MNHEY and CDR2 is SVGAGI. There are 15 residues in the CDR3.

The chain links TRBV21-1 to TRBJ1-2; the table's D call TRBD1 went unverified against the DNA. TRBV21-1 represents a pseudogene. The CDR3 totals 14 residues. CDR3 region: CARYRGKLLYGYTF. The CDR3 coding sequence is TGTGCCAGATACAGGGGGAAATTGCTCTATGGCTACACCTTC.